Listed here are 28 T cell receptor beta chains from one sample, sequenced in a study of technical replicates of blood from a handful of donors. Sequencing used immunoSEQ multiplex PCR; TCRdb keeps in-frame clones, though not all of them. The profile covers some 70,000 clones, with just under 97% appearing a single time and approximately 0.24% taken by the ten largest. The specimen was T cells isolated from PBMCs. Source of these receptors: a human donor in good health.

This chain joins TRBV19 and TRBJ1-1; D is undetermined. Trimming removed 9 bases from V and 0 bases from J, with 17 bases in between. The germline CDR1 and CDR2 sequences are LNHDA and SQIVND (reference sequence). This CDR3 contains 15 residues. The CDR3 sequence: CASLAMTALNTEAFF. Here the CDR3 DNA reads TGTGCCAGCCTAGCTATGACGGCCCTGAACACTGAAGCTTTCTTT.

A single count supports this clone. The genes are TRBV7-9 and TRBJ2-5; a possible D gene is TRBD1 (6 bases). The germline V gene has CDR1 SEHNR and CDR2 FQNEAQ (reference sequence). V lost 1 base to trimming and J lost 3 bases, with 9 bases between them. The CDR3 runs 14 residues. As DNA, the CDR3 is TGTGCCAGCAGCTTAGGACAGGCGGAAGAGACCCAGTACTTC. This gives the protein CASSLGQAEETQYF.

This rearrangement joins TRBV10-3 to TRBJ2-5; 11 nucleotides line up with TRBD1. The junction had 12 bases not matched to a gene; V was cut back by 1 base and J by 5 bases. CDR1 ENHRY and CDR2 SYGVKD come from the germline V gene. The CDR3 loop spans 18 amino acids. CDR3 DNA: TGTGCCATCAGTGAGTATGTACCCGGGACAGGGGGAAAGGAGACCCAGTACTTC. Amino acids: CAISEYVPGTGGKETQYF.

The chain carries TRBV6-5 and TRBJ1-5, with D maybe TRBD1 (5 bases). The CDR3 loop spans 13 amino acids. From germline, CDR1 is MNHEY and CDR2 SVGAGI. V shed 8 bases and J shed 2 bases, with 10 bases lying between them. The CDR3 nucleotides are TGTGCCAGCGGATCGGGGGGCAATCAGCCCCAGCATTTT. Translating gives CASGSGGNQPQHF.

This chain uses TRBV29-1 with TRBJ2-1, with TRBD2 matching over 16 bases. J gave up 3 bases and V 4 bases, and 12 bases lay outside the gene matches. Per the germline V gene, CDR1 is SQVTM and CDR2 is ANQGSEA. The CDR3 is made up of 19 amino acids. DNA for the CDR3: TGCAGCGTTGCCCTTGGGGGGACTAGCGGGGGGGCCGACTACAATGAGCAGTTCTTC. Translating gives CSVALGGTSGGADYNEQFF.

This chain uses TRBV27 with TRBJ1-2, with D hard to call. Germline CDR1 is MNHEY and CDR2 is SMNVEV (reference sequence). The CDR3 totals 14 residues. V gave up 6 bases and J gave up 3 bases, with 14 bases separating them. The CDR3 DNA is TGTGCCAGCAGGTTAGGTCTAGGTGACTATGGCTACACCTTC. Encoded protein: CASRLGLGDYGYTF.

This CDR3 reads CASSPSGRRAGELFF. DNA of the CDR3: TGTGCCAGCAGCCCTAGCGGGAGAAGGGCCGGGGAGCTGTTTTTT. This chain links TRBV4-2 with TRBJ2-2, with 10 bases that match TRBD2. CDR3 size: 15 residues. J gave up 6 bases and V 4 bases, and 5 bases lay outside the gene matches. CDR1 LGHNA and CDR2 YNFKEQ come from the germline V gene.

The rearrangement joins TRBV9 to TRBJ2-7; tentatively, D is TRBD2 (6 bases). Trimming pared 2 bases from V and 5 bases from J, leaving 11 bases between. CDR3 length: 13 amino acids. Per the germline V gene, CDR1 is SGDLS and CDR2 is YYNGEE. The CDR3 loop is CASSVGGEDEQYF. CDR3 DNA sequence: TGTGCCAGCAGCGTGGGGGGAGAGGACGAGCAGTACTTC. Full variable domain (outside the CDR3, taken from reference TRBV9 and TRBJ2-7): DSGVTQTPKHLITATGQRVTLRCSPRSGDLSVYWYQQSLDQGLQFLIQYYNGEERAKGNILERFSAQQFPDLHSELNLSSLELGDSALYFCASSVGGEDEQYFGPGTRLTVT.

The J gene is TRBJ1-6, the V gene TRBV4-1; TRBD1 matches at 7 bases. This CDR3 has 17 residues. Germline CDR1 MGHRA, CDR2 YSYEKL. J gave up 7 bases and V 4 bases, and 13 bases lay outside the gene matches. This CDR3 reads CASSRRGGRGPNSPLHF. The CDR3 DNA is TGCGCCAGCAGCCGAAGAGGGGGCAGGGGTCCGAATTCACCCCTCCACTTT.

The genes are TRBV5-1 and TRBJ1-2; 9 bases align to TRBD1. The V gene's germline CDR1 is SGHRS and CDR2 YFSETQ. The CDR3 loop spans 14 amino acids. The junction had 4 bases not matched to a gene; V was cut back by 3 bases and J by 4 bases. CDR3 protein: CASSSGQGGYGYTF. In nucleotides, the CDR3 is TGCGCCAGCAGCTCGGGACAGGGAGGCTATGGCTACACCTTC.

CDR3 region: CASSPGQGRYGYTF. For the CDR3, the DNA is TGTGCCAGCAGCCCGGGACAGGGGCGTTACGGCTACACCTTC. J is TRBJ1-2 and V is TRBV7-9, with 10 nucleotides matching TRBD1. This CDR3 has 14 amino acids. After removal of 5 bases from V and 8 bases from J, the junction contained 8 bases not matched to a gene. Germline CDR1 is SEHNR and CDR2 is FQNEAQ (reference sequence).

The rearrangement uses TRBV11-2 and TRBJ2-7; D ambiguous. Trimming removed 4 bases from V and 1 base from J, with 8 bases in between. The CDR3 spans 13 residues. Germline assignment: CDR1 SGHAT and CDR2 FQNNGV. This CDR3 reads CASSSVRSYEQYF. CDR3 in DNA: TGTGCCAGCAGCTCCGTGAGGTCCTACGAGCAGTACTTC.

The chain joins TRBV29-1 to TRBJ1-4; D is ambiguous. CDR1 SQVTM and CDR2 ANQGSEA come from the germline V gene. V was cut by 4 bases and J by 3 bases, with 12 bases left in between. CDR3 length equals 14 residues. The DNA of the CDR3 is TGCAGCGTTGGTCCGTCCTCAGCTAATGAAAAACTGTTTTTT. This encodes CSVGPSSANEKLFF.

The chain employs TRBV5-1 and TRBJ2-1; D gene ambiguous. With 2 bases removed from V and 0 bases from J, the gap between germline ends came to 9 bases. The CDR3 spans 15 residues. Germline V CDR1 and CDR2: SGHRS, YFSETQ. The CDR3 coding sequence is TGCGCCAGCAGCTTATCTGACACCTCCTACAATGAGCAGTTCTTC. As protein: CASSLSDTSYNEQFF.

This chain joins TRBV28 and TRBJ2-7; tentatively, D is TRBD1 (6 bases). V lost 5 bases and J lost 6, with 26 bases in between. The CDR3 length is 17 residues. The germline gives CDR1 MDHEN, CDR2 SYDVKM. Written as DNA, the CDR3 is TGTGCCAGCAGTCCCGAAAATCCCGGGACATCGAGGGGCGAGCAGTACTTC. Translating gives CASSPENPGTSRGEQYF. Complete variable domain (other parts from reference TRBV28 and TRBJ2-7): DVKVTQSSRYLVKRTGEKVFLECVQDMDHENMFWYRQDPGLGLRLIYFSYDVKMKEKGDIPEGYSVSREKKERFSLILESASTNQTSMYLCASSPENPGTSRGEQYFGPGTRLTVT.

The chain is built from TRBV28 and TRBJ2-5, with 7 bases matching TRBD1. In germline, CDR1 is MDHEN, CDR2 SYDVKM. Trimming removed 2 bases from V and 3 bases from J; junction bases left unmatched: 12. The CDR3 covers 17 residues. The CDR3 is CASSLPPSKGGEETQYF. In DNA, the CDR3 is TGTGCCAGCAGTTTACCCCCATCCAAAGGGGGCGAAGAGACCCAGTACTTC.

V usage is TRBV30 and J usage is TRBJ2-3; D is perhaps TRBD2 (6 bases). The germline V and J ends were trimmed by 4 bases and 8 bases, with 10 bases remaining between them. CDR3 size: 11 residues. CDR1 is GTSNPN and CDR2 is SVGIG in the germline V gene (reference sequence). The CDR3 sequence: CAWMGSGTQYF. In DNA form, the CDR3 reads TGTGCCTGGATGGGTAGCGGTACGCAGTATTTT.

The chain employs TRBV6-1 and TRBJ2-7, with 8 bases aligning to TRBD2. Looked up from germline, CDR1 is MNHNS and CDR2 is SASEGT. The CDR3 extends over 18 amino acids. The J segment lost 5 bases and the V segment lost 1 base, leaving 16 bases of the junction unmatched. CDR3 DNA sequence: TGTGCCAGCAGTGAAGATCAGGGTCTGGCGGGAGGTATCGACGAGCAGTACTTC. Residues: CASSEDQGLAGGIDEQYF.

The chain employs TRBV5-1 and TRBJ2-1, with 7 bases fitting TRBD2. The V gene end was trimmed by 0 bases and the J gene end by 0 bases; junction bases not matched to a gene: 3. The CDR3 is made up of 16 amino acids. Per the germline V gene, CDR1 is SGHRS and CDR2 is YFSETQ. The CDR3 bases are TGCGCCAGCAGCTTGGCCGGCGGGGGCTCCTACAATGAGCAGTTCTTC. This gives the protein CASSLAGGGSYNEQFF.

V is TRBV4-1 and J is TRBJ2-1; 8 nucleotides align to TRBD2. Germline CDR1 MGHRA, CDR2 YSYEKL. V trimming: 4 bases; J trimming: 8 bases; junction bases outside the gene matches: 16. CDR3 length equals 17 residues. Here the CDR3 DNA reads TGCGCCAGCAGCCTCGCCGCTGCGAGCGGGAGTTTCTATGAGCAGTTCTTC. Translation: CASSLAAASGSFYEQFF.

The chain employs TRBV18 and TRBJ2-1; D possibly corresponds to TRBD2 (6 bases). Trimming left V 4 bases short and J 5 bases short, with 18 bases between. This CDR3 is 16 amino acids long. The germline CDR1 and CDR2 sequences are KGHSH and LQKENI. The CDR3 DNA reads TGTGCCAGCTCACGAAGCCACGGGAGCGTCAACAATGAGCAGTTCTTC. This codes for CASSRSHGSVNNEQFF.

This sequence joins TRBV10-3 and TRBJ2-1; 10 positions agree with TRBD2. Germline V gives CDR1 ENHRY, CDR2 SYGVKD. This CDR3 has 16 amino acids. Trimming at V came to 0 bases and at J to 12 bases, leaving 11 bases not matched to a gene. The chain's CDR3 is CAISESSRSSGSPQFF. CDR3 nucleotides: TGTGCCATCAGTGAGTCGTCGAGATCTAGCGGGAGTCCGCAGTTCTTC.

The V and J genes are TRBV7-2 and TRBJ2-5; D is ambiguous. CDR3 size: 12 residues. The germline V gene encodes CDR1 SGHTA and CDR2 FQGNSA. V lost 6 bases and J 2 bases, leaving 7 bases between the germline ends. In DNA form, the CDR3 reads TGTGCCAGCAGTGCCGGGCAAGAGACCCAGTACTTC. This sequence encodes CASSAGQETQYF.

The chain recombines TRBV7-3 with TRBJ1-2; 7 nucleotides line up with TRBD1. The CDR3 spans 16 residues. V lost 0 bases, J lost 5 bases, and 9 bases stayed unmatched. Germline assignment: CDR1 SGHTA and CDR2 FQGTGA. CDR3 amino acids: CASSLTLGAGGYGYTF. The DNA for the CDR3 is TGTGCCAGCAGCTTAACGCTGGGGGCAGGGGGTTATGGCTACACCTTC.

CDR3 sequence reads: CASSLVGGAGEQYF. The CDR3 DNA sequence: TGTGCCAGCAGCTTAGTTGGCGGGGCGGGCGAGCAGTACTTC. The chain employs TRBV11-2 and TRBJ2-7, with D perhaps matching TRBD2 (6 bases). V shed 1 base and J shed 6 bases, with 13 bases lying between them. The CDR3 extends over 14 amino acids. The germline V gene encodes CDR1 SGHAT and CDR2 FQNNGV. Complete variable domain (other parts from reference TRBV11-2 and TRBJ2-7): EAGVAQSPRYKIIEKRQSVAFWCNPISGHATLYWYQQILGQGPKLLIQFQNNGVVDDSQLPKDRFSAERLKGVDSTLKIQPAKLEDSAVYLCASSLVGGAGEQYFGPGTRLTVT.

The chain has TRBV6-1 and TRBJ2-7; 9 bases are a match to TRBD1. This CDR3 spans 14 amino acids. Germline V gives CDR1 MNHNS, CDR2 SASEGT. V was pared by 6 bases and J by 7 bases, with 10 bases of the junction left unmatched. CDR3 residues: CASSGGTGTNEQYF. CDR3 bases: TGTGCCAGCAGCGGCGGGACAGGGACTAATGAGCAGTACTTC.

The chain is built from TRBV7-2 and TRBJ2-7, with TRBD2 matching over 7 bases. The CDR3 has 15 residues. Germline CDR1 reads SGHTA; CDR2 reads FQGNSA. J lost 2 bases, V lost 1 base, and 5 bases had no gene match. Here the CDR3 reads CASSLVAGEAYEQYF. The CDR3 DNA sequence: TGTGCCAGCAGCTTAGTTGCGGGGGAAGCCTACGAGCAGTACTTC.

The rearrangement links TRBV30 to TRBJ2-2, with D perhaps matching TRBD1 (5 bases). With 0 bases removed from V and 5 bases from J, the gap between germline ends came to 10 bases. Germline loops: CDR1 GTSNPN, CDR2 SVGIG (reference sequence). CDR3 length: 14 residues. DNA of the CDR3: TGTGCCTGGAGTGTGGCAGGGCTGACCGGGGAGCTGTTTTTT. Residues: CAWSVAGLTGELFF.